A single sample is the source of the 16 T cell receptor beta chains below, sequenced in a study of T cell clones after liver transplantation. The repertoire was sequenced with immunoSEQ multiplex PCR; TCRdb's copy has only in-frame clones and lacks some. The table shows about 99,000 clones, with around four fifths occurring only once. The source material was CD4+ T cells from blood, sampled approximately 43 months after liver transplant. All receptors derive from a human patient who received a liver transplant. T cells may partly derive from the graft donor.

In this sample, this clone turned up a few times. The rearrangement uses TRBV27 and TRBJ1-5; 11 bases are a match to TRBD1. After removal of 5 bases from V and 6 bases from J, the junction contained 6 bases not matched to a gene. Germline V lookup: CDR1 MNHEY, CDR2 SMNVEV (reference sequence). The CDR3 covers 15 residues. CDR3 in amino acids: CASSPWTGGSQPQHF. As DNA, the CDR3 is TGTGCCAGCAGTCCCTGGACAGGGGGCTCTCAGCCCCAGCATTTT.

V gene TRBV30 combines with J gene TRBJ2-1; 13 nucleotides agree with TRBD2. CDR1 and CDR2 (germline): GTSNPN, SVGIG (reference sequence). The CDR3 extends over 15 amino acids. The ends lost 0 bases at V and 7 bases at J; junction bases unmatched: 3. In DNA, the CDR3 is TGTGCCTGGAGTGTACTAGCGGGAGGGCCTAATGAGCAGTTCTTC. Its protein product is CAWSVLAGGPNEQFF. The variable domain in full, with the rest retrieved from reference TRBV30 and TRBJ2-1, is SQTIHQWPATLVQPVGSPLSLECTVEGTSNPNLYWYRQAAGRGLQLLFYSVGIGQISSEVPQNLSASRPQDRQFILSSKKLLLSDSGFYLCAWSVLAGGPNEQFFGPGTRLTVL.

The chain combines TRBV5-1 with TRBJ2-2, with 9 bases fitting TRBD1. This CDR3 has 14 residues. Germline values: CDR1 SGHRS, CDR2 YFSETQ. V lost 4 bases, J lost 5 bases, and 3 bases stayed unmatched. CDR3: CASSPGTGTGELFF. DNA for the CDR3: TGCGCCAGCAGCCCGGGGACAGGGACCGGGGAGCTGTTTTTT.

The chain joins TRBV6-6 to TRBJ2-7; D not resolved. The CDR3 length is 15 residues. Germline V CDR1 and CDR2: MNHNY, SVGAGI (reference sequence). The V gene lost 8 bases and the J gene lost 5 bases, with 22 bases spanning the gap. The chain's CDR3 is CASGERAAASHEQYF. DNA for the CDR3: TGTGCCAGCGGGGAAAGGGCTGCGGCTAGTCACGAGCAGTACTTC.

This clone was detected once. This sequence joins TRBV29-1 and TRBJ2-2; 10 bases match TRBD2. The V and J ends lost 5 bases and 7 bases, in that order; junction bases with no gene match: 7. Germline CDR1 and CDR2: SQVTM and ANQGSEA. CDR3 length: 14 residues. The DNA for the CDR3 is TGCAGCGTTTCTAAGCGGGGGGGCGGCGGGGAGCTGTTTTTT. This translates into CSVSKRGGGGELFF.

The chain combines TRBV6-1 with TRBJ1-1; no clear D gene. This CDR3 comprises 13 residues. V dropped 3 bases and J dropped 7 bases, with 12 bases sitting between them. Per germline, CDR1 MNHNS and CDR2 SASEGT. The CDR3 spells CASSEWVESEAFF. The CDR3 DNA follows: TGTGCCAGCAGTGAGTGGGTGGAAAGTGAAGCTTTCTTT.

The J gene is TRBJ1-2, the V gene TRBV27, with a tentative D call TRBD1 (5 bases). The CDR3 has 16 amino acids. CDR1 and CDR2 from the germline V gene are MNHEY and SMNVEV (reference sequence). The V end was cut by 3 bases, the J end by 3 bases, with 17 bases between. The CDR3 sequence is CASSLNNGATYYGYTF. The CDR3 nucleotides are TGTGCCAGCAGTTTGAACAACGGGGCTACCTACTATGGCTACACCTTC.

The chain carries TRBV14 and TRBJ2-2, with a possible D match to TRBD2 (5 bases). V was pared by 2 bases and J by 4 bases, with 14 bases between. The CDR3 is 16 residues long. CDR1 and CDR2 (germline): SGHDN, FVKESK. The CDR3 reads CASSQSLALGTGELFF. The CDR3 bases are TGTGCCAGCAGCCAATCCTTAGCGTTGGGCACCGGGGAGCTGTTTTTT.

The gene calls are TRBV5-4 and TRBJ1-2; tentatively, D is TRBD1 (6 bases). The germline V and J ends were trimmed by 1 base and 4 bases, with 14 bases remaining between them. The CDR3 runs to 15 residues. CDR1 and CDR2 from the germline V gene are SGHNT and YYREEE (reference sequence). This CDR3 reads CASSLQQGGRYGYTF. The CDR3 coding sequence is TGTGCCAGCAGCTTGCAACAGGGTGGGCGCTATGGCTACACCTTC.

V gene TRBV27 combines with J gene TRBJ2-3, with 7 bases fitting TRBD1. V shed 1 base and J 1 base; nucleotides not matched to a gene: 11. The germline V gene has CDR1 MNHEY and CDR2 SMNVEV (reference sequence). This CDR3 comprises 18 residues. For the CDR3, the DNA is TGTGCCAGCAGTTTATATTGGAAGAGGGGGCGGGGCACAGATACGCAGTATTTT. Translated: CASSLYWKRGRGTDTQYF.

The chain carries TRBV30 and TRBJ2-5, with 7 positions matching TRBD1. Germline values: CDR1 GTSNPN, CDR2 SVGIG (reference sequence). The CDR3 is 16 amino acids. V gave up 2 bases and J gave up 1 base; unmatched junction bases: 10. As DNA, the CDR3 is TGTGCCTGGAGTCTTGGTCCGGGACAGATCCAAGAGACCCAGTACTTC. Residues: CAWSLGPGQIQETQYF.

This clone was seen a few times. The CDR3 here is CASSIGGFSNYGYTF. The CDR3 DNA reads TGTGCCAGTAGTATAGGGGGGTTTTCAAACTATGGCTACACCTTC. J is TRBJ1-2 and V is TRBV19; D might be TRBD1 (5 bases). The CDR3 length is 15 residues. Per germline, CDR1 LNHDA and CDR2 SQIVND (reference sequence). The V and J ends lost 1 base and 2 bases respectively, with 11 bases between them.

This chain links TRBV6-1 with TRBJ2-1; either TRBD1 or TRBD2 may fit D (5 bases each). Per the germline V gene, CDR1 is MNHNS and CDR2 is SASEGT. Trimming removed 3 bases from V and 9 bases from J, with 12 bases in between. The CDR3 contains 13 residues. Written as DNA, the CDR3 is TGTGCCAGCAGTGACCGGGACGGCTCTGAGCAGTTCTTC. Translation: CASSDRDGSEQFF.

The rearrangement links TRBV7-2 to TRBJ2-1; 15 bases are a match to TRBD2. The trim removed 5 bases at V and 4 bases at J, leaving 9 bases unmatched. This CDR3 spans 18 amino acids. Per germline, CDR1 SGHTA and CDR2 FQGNSA. CDR3 in amino acids: CASSPGTSGGRGYNEQFF. Here the CDR3 DNA reads TGTGCCAGCAGCCCCGGGACTAGCGGGGGGCGGGGTTACAATGAGCAGTTCTTC.

In regard to this clone: The junction departs from germline at one end; a sequencing error may be responsible. The chain carries TRBV7-6 and TRBJ2-7, with a weak D call TRBD2 (6 bases). Per germline, CDR1 SGHVS and CDR2 FNYEAQ. The CDR3 spans 15 residues. Here the CDR3 DNA reads TGTGCCAACAGCCCTCTCGGAGGGGTTAACGGCGAGCAGTACTTC. As protein: CANSPLGGVNGEQYF.

This chain links TRBV6-4 with TRBJ2-4, with a tentative D call TRBD2 (5 bases). The ends were cut back, 2 bases at V and 10 bases at J, with 12 bases in the middle. This CDR3 spans 13 amino acids. The germline V gene has CDR1 MRHNA and CDR2 SNTAGT. The CDR3 nucleotides read TGTGCCAGCAGTGACGAAGAGGGATTGATTCAGTACTTC. This translates into CASSDEEGLIQYF.